This T cell receptor (beta chain) was recovered during a study of neurological immune-mediated disorders (dated by TCRdb to the late 2010s). Some background on the complete study: Among the approximately 34 multiple sclerosis patients, relapsing-remitting MS accounted for some 30 and secondary progressive MS accounted for 3. Peripheral blood TCR-beta repertoires from HTLV-I-associated myelopathy (HAM/TSP) patients, multiple sclerosis patients and healthy controls were compared by UMI-based sequencing. Longitudinal samples, technical triplicates and paired sorted CD4+ and CD8+ T-cell subsets, alongside PBMC samples, were included among the approximately 110 TCR-beta libraries. The cohort was made up of approximately 71 subjects, consisting of about 14 HAM/TSP patients, roughly 35 multiple sclerosis patients and around 20 healthy controls. Points the paper makes about the study in general: No identical CDR3 amino acid sequences were found to be shared among expanded clones across subjects, suggesting that TCR-beta repertoires were private in all groups. Phylogenetic analysis grouped repertoires from 18 of 34 MS patients into a cluster of related CDR3 sequences, suggesting a possible repertoire-level signature. TCR clonal expansion was greatest in HAM/TSP patients and smallest in MS patients, who ranked below even healthy controls. The MS cluster showed no association with clinical or MRI features, and the authors stated that larger cohorts are needed.

CDR1 and CDR2, per the germline V gene, are SGHTA and FQGNSA. The CDR3 goes from the cysteine to the phenylalanine over 14 residues. The kept DNA is CDR3 alone, 42 bases in frame from the first base. Trimming removed 0 bases from V and 6 bases from J, leaving 8 bases between the germline ends. cDNA was synthesized by template-switch 5'RACE using a primer carrying a 10-nucleotide random unique molecular identifier by which each TCR transcript was tagged. Each sequencing run produced over 160 million TCR-beta sequences covering 15-18 subjects. Total RNA was extracted with the RNeasy kit. The KAPA Real-time Library Amplification kit was used to amplify TCR-beta VDJ regions with primers targeting the TCR constant region and the 5'RACE anchor. A first PCR added sample indexes and Illumina adaptors, after which a second PCR increased the library yield. After purification with Ampure beads, the TCR product of roughly 650 bp was size-selected on a 2% E-gel SizeSelection system. Before pooling, libraries had their quality checked on a Bioanalyzer, their concentration measured with Qubit, and their quantity determined with the Kapa Library Quantification kit. An Illumina HiSeq 2500 was used to sequence the libraries paired-end at 2 x 150 bp. To increase sequence diversity, roughly 24-32% phiX was spiked into each library pool. The study's processing was this. Quality-filtered reads were processed with the UMI-based MiGEC pipeline, and over 90% of raw TCR sequences were removed by the MiGEC pipeline during error correction. IMGT germline references were used for aligning VDJ genes, and each clonotype was defined as a unique CDR3 amino acid sequence together with its V-J genes. Clonal expansion, Shannon diversity and CDR3 relatedness were evaluated with VDJtools (CalcPairwiseDistances, ClusterSamples), while phylogenetic trees were built in CLCbio workbench. A clone was classed as expanded if it had 8 or more unique UMIs, a cutoff based on coefficient-of-variation modelling across technical triplicates. TCRdb reanalyzed the raw reads on its own, using fastp at Q25 for trimming and MiXCR for clone calling, and kept in-frame beta chains. Every entry covers one CDR3 protein and lists the most common genes and DNA from its rows. The V and J calls and clone size are TCRdb's, not the authors'. This sample comprises around 67,000 distinct CDR3 sequences, 5.2% of them detected only once. Clones ranked in the top ten supply 7.4% of the sample.

In its sample, this clonotype was seen many times. Its antigen has not been determined. Base qualities are not recorded, but no much larger clone differs from it by a single base. Libraries from unsorted PBMCs were made from 2 million PBMCs kept in RNAlater at -80 degrees C until RNA extraction. The multiple sclerosis patients were enrolled in a US clinical protocol that evaluated disease progression with magnetic resonance imaging. Peripheral blood underwent Ficoll-Hypaque density gradient centrifugation to isolate PBMCs, which were then cryopreserved in liquid nitrogen. The chain links TRBV7-2 with TRBJ2-2, with the D gene too uncertain to name. Sequencing was carried out using PBMCs. This clonotype originated in a man younger than 35 with multiple sclerosis. The DNA reads TGTGCCAGCAGCTTAGCCGGGTGGGCCGGGGAGCTGTTTTTT. This encodes CASSLAGWAGELFF.